This T cell receptor beta chain was captured by sequencing in a study of T cells expressing NK-cell markers. Following a re-call of the 5' RACE reads, TCRdb has one entry per CDR3 protein and lacks DNA. The sample table includes 450,000 to 600,000 distinct CDR3 sequences. This TCR was sampled from a man between 18 and 29 years old in good health. The source material was blood T cells: a sorted CD56 or NKG2C T cell subset, CD4+ or CD8+ T cells, or bulk PBMC T cells (not recorded which).

This chain's CDR3 is CASSAPPTQIVGQETQYF. The V gene is TRBV9, the J gene TRBJ2-5; as DNA is missing, the TRBD2 call by TCRdb cannot be tested. Germline V CDR1 and CDR2: SGDLS, YYNGEE. This CDR3 has 18 residues.